This T cell receptor beta chain was observed in a study of cytomegalovirus exposure and HLA in healthy donors. Study context: Among the 400 or so donors who were genotyped, around 77% fell in the genetic ancestry cluster that is associated with self-reported Caucasian donors. Study-wide points: It was reportedly the case that the classifier diagnosed cytomegalovirus status with high specificity and sensitivity.

Germline V gene sequence: CDR1 PRHDT, CDR2 FYEKMQ (reference sequence). This CDR3 spans 14 amino acids. V lost 1 base and J lost 5, with 12 bases in between. As regards this clone: Its antigen is undetermined.

Vbeta (60) and Jbeta (13) primers were used in the PCR. Only in-frame clones appear in the TCRdb table, and some are missing; sequencing was by immunoSEQ multiplex PCR. This table has around 100,000 clones, around three quarters appearing once. This clonotype was obtained from a woman between 18 and 29 years old in good health and CMV-seropositive. The V gene is TRBV13, the J gene TRBJ2-7; the D gene is possibly TRBD1 (6 bases). Sequences were obtained from PBMCs. In nucleotides, the CDR3 is TGTGCCAGCAGCTTAGAGCCAGGGGAGAACGAGCAGTACTTC. Its translation: CASSLEPGENEQYF.